This is a list of T cell receptor beta chains from one sample in a study of blood T cells in healthy people across ages. One entry per CDR3 protein results from TCRdb running MiXCR on the 5' RACE reads. The data hold about 1.5 million distinct CDR3 sequences, with 35% to 45% observed a single time. Sequencing was done on a sample of blood. These receptor sequences come from a woman aged 18-35 years in good health. Both conserved end residues are part of each CDR3. A D gene is named only where the DNA matches it firmly. Not all rows give a size; the values are once, few, many and, for expanded clones, a class.

v_gene: TRBV2; abundance: NA; j_gene: TRBJ1-2; len: 16; d_gene: TRBD1; CDR3aa: CASIGDREIGLYGYTF; CDR3nt: TGTGCCAGCATCGGGGACAGGGAGATTGGGCTATATGGCTACACCTTC
v_gene: TRBV18; abundance: few; j_gene: TRBJ1-2; len: 14; d_gene: NA; CDR3aa: CASSPGQGIYGYTF; CDR3nt: TGTGCCAGCTCGCCCGGACAAGGGATCTATGGCTACACCTTC
v_gene: TRBV20-1; abundance: few; j_gene: TRBJ2-3; len: 16; d_gene: TRBD2; CDR3aa: CSARDPSSGGTDTQYF; CDR3nt: TGCAGTGCTAGAGATCCGAGTAGCGGGGGGACAGATACGCAGTATTTT
v_gene: TRBV29-1; abundance: few; j_gene: TRBJ1-2; len: 13; d_gene: TRBD1; CDR3aa: CSVETGADYGYTF; CDR3nt: TGCAGCGTTGAAACAGGGGCGGACTATGGCTACACCTTC
v_gene: TRBV4-1; abundance: NA; j_gene: TRBJ2-7; len: 16; d_gene: TRBD2; CDR3aa: CASSARTAGGSYEQYF; CDR3nt: TGCGCCAGCAGCGCACGGACTGCGGGAGGCTCCTACGAGCAGTACTTC
v_gene: TRBV15; abundance: NA; j_gene: TRBJ2-7; len: 17; d_gene: NA; CDR3aa: CATSRDESGSPYNEQYF; CDR3nt: TGTGCCACCAGCAGAGATGAAAGCGGGTCGCCCTACAATGAGCAGTACTTC
v_gene: TRBV3-1; abundance: NA; j_gene: TRBJ2-3; len: 15; d_gene: NA; CDR3aa: CASSQAGRSTDTQYF; CDR3nt: TGTGCCAGCAGCCAAGCGGGTAGGTCCACAGATACGCAGTATTTT
v_gene: TRBV29-1; abundance: few; j_gene: TRBJ2-7; len: 15; d_gene: TRBD2; CDR3aa: CSVPRTSGVTGEQYF; CDR3nt: TGCAGCGTTCCCCGGACTAGCGGGGTAACGGGGGAGCAGTACTTC
v_gene: TRBV7-2; abundance: few; j_gene: TRBJ2-7; len: 13; d_gene: NA; CDR3aa: CASSLGVKDEQYF; CDR3nt: TGTGCCAGCAGCTTAGGGGTGAAGGACGAGCAGTACTTC
v_gene: TRBV20-1; abundance: NA; j_gene: TRBJ2-2; len: 18; d_gene: TRBD1; CDR3aa: CSASGQGRERPNTGELFF; CDR3nt: TGCAGTGCTTCCGGACAGGGAAGGGAGCGGCCTAACACCGGGGAGCTGTTTTTT
v_gene: TRBV6-5; abundance: NA; j_gene: TRBJ1-2; len: 13; d_gene: NA; CDR3aa: CASSYTSHYGYTF; CDR3nt: TGTGCCAGCAGTTACACATCCCACTATGGCTACACCTTC
v_gene: TRBV12-5; abundance: few; j_gene: TRBJ2-3; len: 16; d_gene: NA; CDR3aa: CASGLADSAHTDTQYF; CDR3nt: TGTGCTAGTGGTTTGGCCGACAGCGCTCACACAGATACGCAGTATTTT
v_gene: TRBV4-2; abundance: few; j_gene: TRBJ1-2; len: 13; d_gene: NA; CDR3aa: CASSQGEGYGYTF; CDR3nt: TGTGCCAGCAGCCAAGGAGAGGGCTATGGCTACACCTTC
v_gene: TRBV20-1; abundance: NA; j_gene: TRBJ2-7; len: 12; d_gene: NA; CDR3aa: CSARDRGDEQYF; CDR3nt: TGCAGTGCTAGAGACAGGGGGGACGAGCAGTACTTC
v_gene: TRBV5-1; abundance: NA; j_gene: TRBJ1-1; len: 16; d_gene: TRBD1; CDR3aa: CASSKRTGGLNTEAFF; CDR3nt: TGCGCCAGTTCCAAACGGACAGGGGGCTTGAACACTGAAGCTTTCTTT
v_gene: TRBV11-1; abundance: NA; j_gene: TRBJ2-5; len: 13; d_gene: NA; CDR3aa: CASSPTGRETQYF; CDR3nt: TGTGCCAGCAGCCCAACAGGGAGGGAGACCCAGTACTTC
v_gene: TRBV7-3; abundance: NA; j_gene: TRBJ2-3; len: 16; d_gene: TRBD2; CDR3aa: CASSWASGGVTDTQYF; CDR3nt: TGTGCCAGCAGCTGGGCGAGCGGGGGGGTCACAGATACGCAGTATTTT
v_gene: TRBV21-1; abundance: NA; j_gene: TRBJ2-5; len: 19; d_gene: NA; CDR3aa: CASSKVRCTTHLHQETQYF; CDR3nt: TGTGCCAGCAGCAAAGTCAGGTGCACTACTCACCTACACCAAGAGACCCAGTACTTC
v_gene: TRBV4-2; abundance: NA; j_gene: TRBJ2-3; len: 17; d_gene: TRBD2; CDR3aa: CASSPRGGRETTDTQYF; CDR3nt: TGTGCCAGCAGCCCACGAGGAGGGCGGGAGACCACAGATACGCAGTATTTT
v_gene: TRBV2; abundance: once; j_gene: TRBJ1-2; len: 11; d_gene: NA; CDR3aa: CALIRGDGYTF; CDR3nt: TGTGCCCTAATCAGGGGAGATGGCTACACCTTC
v_gene: TRBV24-1; abundance: NA; j_gene: TRBJ2-3; len: 15; d_gene: TRBD1; CDR3aa: CATSQTGSSTDTQYF; CDR3nt: TGTGCCACCTCTCAGACAGGGTCTAGCACAGATACGCAGTATTTT
v_gene: TRBV20-1; abundance: few; j_gene: TRBJ2-1; len: 14; d_gene: TRBD2; CDR3aa: CSAGGTSAHNEQFF; CDR3nt: TGCAGTGCCGGGGGGACTAGCGCGCACAATGAGCAGTTCTTC
v_gene: TRBV20-1; abundance: few; j_gene: TRBJ2-5; len: 14; d_gene: TRBD2; CDR3aa: CSASLLAGGETQYF; CDR3nt: TGCAGTGCTAGTCTGCTAGCGGGAGGAGAGACCCAGTACTTC
v_gene: TRBV10-3; abundance: NA; j_gene: TRBJ1-6; len: 13; d_gene: NA; CDR3aa: CAISGERDSPLHF; CDR3nt: TGTGCCATCAGTGGGGAGAGGGATTCACCCCTCCACTTT
v_gene: TRBV11-2; abundance: NA; j_gene: TRBJ2-1; len: 14; d_gene: TRBD1; CDR3aa: CASRSGTGSYEQFF; CDR3nt: TGTGCCAGCAGATCCGGGACAGGGTCCTACGAGCAGTTCTTC
v_gene: TRBV4-2; abundance: many; j_gene: TRBJ2-1; len: 14; d_gene: NA; CDR3aa: CASSHLGVNNEQFF; CDR3nt: TGTGCCAGCAGCCACCTCGGTGTGAACAATGAGCAGTTCTTC
v_gene: TRBV6-5; abundance: NA; j_gene: TRBJ1-5; len: 12; d_gene: NA; CDR3aa: CATSSANQPQHF; CDR3nt: TGTGCCACCTCTAGCGCTAATCAGCCCCAGCATTTT
v_gene: TRBV5-1; abundance: NA; j_gene: TRBJ2-3; len: 17; d_gene: NA; CDR3aa: CASSSRGRGTSTDTQYF; CDR3nt: TGCGCCAGCAGCTCCCGGGGGCGGGGGACTAGCACAGATACGCAGTATTTT
v_gene: TRBV20-1; abundance: few; j_gene: TRBJ2-7; len: 15; d_gene: NA; CDR3aa: CSARDAARGSHEQYF; CDR3nt: TGCAGTGCTAGAGACGCGGCTAGAGGGAGCCACGAGCAGTACTTC
v_gene: TRBV9; abundance: few; j_gene: TRBJ1-2; len: 13; d_gene: NA; CDR3aa: CASSGEDSYGYTF; CDR3nt: TGTGCCAGCAGCGGGGAAGACAGCTATGGCTACACCTTC
v_gene: TRBV7-9; abundance: NA; j_gene: TRBJ2-7; len: 15; d_gene: TRBD2; CDR3aa: CASSSGLALMGEQYF; CDR3nt: TGTGCCAGCAGCTCGGGACTAGCTTTGATGGGGGAGCAGTACTTC
v_gene: TRBV12-3/TRBV12-4; abundance: NA; j_gene: TRBJ2-5; len: 17; d_gene: TRBD2; CDR3aa: CAGSQLAGATYQETQYF; CDR3nt: TGTGCCGGCAGCCAACTAGCGGGGGCAACTTACCAAGAGACCCAGTACTTC
v_gene: TRBV20-1; abundance: NA; j_gene: TRBJ1-2; len: 13; d_gene: NA; CDR3aa: CSARPVSGYGYTF; CDR3nt: TGCAGTGCTCGACCCGTCTCCGGCTATGGCTACACCTTC
v_gene: TRBV29-1; abundance: NA; j_gene: TRBJ2-1; len: 14; d_gene: NA; CDR3aa: CSSLKPSSYNEQFF; CDR3nt: TGCAGCTCGTTAAAACCTTCATCCTACAATGAGCAGTTCTTC
v_gene: TRBV29-1; abundance: NA; j_gene: TRBJ1-3; len: 12; d_gene: NA; CDR3aa: CSVEDFGNTIYF; CDR3nt: TGCAGCGTTGAAGATTTTGGAAACACCATATATTTT
v_gene: TRBV2; abundance: few; j_gene: TRBJ2-1; len: 15; d_gene: TRBD2; CDR3aa: CASSERDYDYNEQFF; CDR3nt: TGTGCCAGCAGTGAGCGGGACTACGACTACAATGAGCAGTTCTTC
v_gene: TRBV6-1; abundance: NA; j_gene: TRBJ2-1; len: 12; d_gene: NA; CDR3aa: CASSLNLGGQFF; CDR3nt: TGTGCCAGCAGCCTAAATCTGGGGGGGCAGTTCTTC
v_gene: TRBV7-2; abundance: NA; j_gene: TRBJ1-1; len: 15; d_gene: TRBD1; CDR3aa: CASSSPGTGATEAFF; CDR3nt: TGTGCCAGCAGCTCACCCGGGACAGGGGCCACTGAAGCTTTCTTT
v_gene: TRBV6-1; abundance: NA; j_gene: TRBJ2-4; len: 19; d_gene: TRBD1; CDR3aa: CASSEDNGTGWRAKNIQYF; CDR3nt: TGTGCCAGCAGTGAAGATAACGGGACAGGGTGGAGGGCCAAAAACATTCAGTACTTC
v_gene: TRBV30; abundance: NA; j_gene: TRBJ1-1; len: 12; d_gene: NA; CDR3aa: CAWSVLTEAAFF; CDR3nt: TGTGCCTGGAGTGTACTTACCGAAGCCGCTTTCTTT